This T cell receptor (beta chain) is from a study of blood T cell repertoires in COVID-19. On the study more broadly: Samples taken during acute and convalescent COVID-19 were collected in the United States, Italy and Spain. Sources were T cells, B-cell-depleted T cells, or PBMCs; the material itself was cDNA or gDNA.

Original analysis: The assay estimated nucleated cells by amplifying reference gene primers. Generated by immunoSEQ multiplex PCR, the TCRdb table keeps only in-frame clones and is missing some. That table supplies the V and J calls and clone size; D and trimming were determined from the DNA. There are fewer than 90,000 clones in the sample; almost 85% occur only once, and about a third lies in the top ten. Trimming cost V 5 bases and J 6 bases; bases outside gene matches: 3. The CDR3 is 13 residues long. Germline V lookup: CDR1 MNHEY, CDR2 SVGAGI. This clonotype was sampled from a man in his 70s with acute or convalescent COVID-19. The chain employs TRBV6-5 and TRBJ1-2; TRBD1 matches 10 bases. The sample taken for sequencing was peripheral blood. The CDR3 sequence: CASSMGTGDGYTF. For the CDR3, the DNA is TGTGCCAGCAGTATGGGGACAGGGGATGGCTACACCTTC.